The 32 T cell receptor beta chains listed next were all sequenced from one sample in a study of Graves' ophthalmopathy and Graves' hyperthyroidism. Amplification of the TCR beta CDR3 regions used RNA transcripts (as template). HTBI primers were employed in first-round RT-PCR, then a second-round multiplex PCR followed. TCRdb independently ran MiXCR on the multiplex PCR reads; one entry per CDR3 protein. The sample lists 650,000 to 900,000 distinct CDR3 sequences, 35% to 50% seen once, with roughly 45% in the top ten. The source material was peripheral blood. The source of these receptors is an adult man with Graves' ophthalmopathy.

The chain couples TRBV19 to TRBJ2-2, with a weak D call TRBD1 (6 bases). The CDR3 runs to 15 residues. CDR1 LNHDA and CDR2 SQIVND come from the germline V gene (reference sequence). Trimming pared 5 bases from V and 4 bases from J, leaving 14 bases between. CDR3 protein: CASSSQGVGTGELFF. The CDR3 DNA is TGTGCCAGTAGTTCACAGGGCGTCGGCACCGGGGAGCTGTTTTTT.

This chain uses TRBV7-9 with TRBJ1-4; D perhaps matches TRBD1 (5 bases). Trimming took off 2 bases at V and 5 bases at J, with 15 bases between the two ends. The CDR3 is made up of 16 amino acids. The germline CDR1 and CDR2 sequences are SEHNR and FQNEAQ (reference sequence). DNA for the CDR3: TGTGCCAGCAGCTTAATAGCCGGGACGGTGAATGAAAAACTGTTTTTT. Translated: CASSLIAGTVNEKLFF.

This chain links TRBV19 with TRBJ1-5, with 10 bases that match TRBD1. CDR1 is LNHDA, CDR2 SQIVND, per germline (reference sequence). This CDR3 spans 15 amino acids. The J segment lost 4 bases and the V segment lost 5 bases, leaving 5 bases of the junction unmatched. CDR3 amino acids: CASSSGQGRNQPQHF. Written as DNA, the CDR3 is TGTGCCAGTAGTTCGGGACAGGGGCGGAATCAGCCCCAGCATTTT.

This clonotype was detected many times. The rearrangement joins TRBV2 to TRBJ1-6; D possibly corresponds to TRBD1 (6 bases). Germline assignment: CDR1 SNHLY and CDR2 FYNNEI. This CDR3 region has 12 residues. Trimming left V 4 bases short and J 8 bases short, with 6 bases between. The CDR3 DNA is TGTGCCAGCAGTGGACAGGATTCACCCCTCCACTTT. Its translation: CASSGQDSPLHF.

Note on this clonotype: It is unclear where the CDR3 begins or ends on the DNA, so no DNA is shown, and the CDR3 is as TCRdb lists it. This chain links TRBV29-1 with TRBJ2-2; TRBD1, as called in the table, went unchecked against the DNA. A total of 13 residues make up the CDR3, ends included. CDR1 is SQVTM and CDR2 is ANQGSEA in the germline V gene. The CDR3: CSAGTIGPGSCFF.

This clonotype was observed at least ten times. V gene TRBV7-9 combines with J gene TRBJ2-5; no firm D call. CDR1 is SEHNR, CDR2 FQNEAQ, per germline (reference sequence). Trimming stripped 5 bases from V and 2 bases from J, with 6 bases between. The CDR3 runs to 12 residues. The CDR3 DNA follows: TGTGCCAGCAGCGTTATTCAAGAGACCCAGTACTTC. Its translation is CASSVIQETQYF.

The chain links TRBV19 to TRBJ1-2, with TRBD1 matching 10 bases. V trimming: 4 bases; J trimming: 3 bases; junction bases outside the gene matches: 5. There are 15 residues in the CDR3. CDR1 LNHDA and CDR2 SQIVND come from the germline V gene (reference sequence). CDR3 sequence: CASSTGTGADYGYTF. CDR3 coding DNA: TGTGCCAGTAGTACCGGGACAGGGGCGGACTATGGCTACACCTTC.

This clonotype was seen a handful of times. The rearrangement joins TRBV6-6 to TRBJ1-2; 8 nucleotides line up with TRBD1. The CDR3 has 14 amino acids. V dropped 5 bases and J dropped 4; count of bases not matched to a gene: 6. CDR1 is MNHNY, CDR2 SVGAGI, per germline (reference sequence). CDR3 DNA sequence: TGTGCCAGCAGTGAGGACAGGGTGCCCTATGGCTACACCTTC. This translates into CASSEDRVPYGYTF.

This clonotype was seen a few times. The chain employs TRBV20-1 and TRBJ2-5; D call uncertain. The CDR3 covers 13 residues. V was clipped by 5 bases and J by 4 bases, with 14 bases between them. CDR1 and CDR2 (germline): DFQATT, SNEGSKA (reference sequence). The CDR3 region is CSAPQRLGETQYF. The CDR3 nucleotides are TGCAGTGCTCCGCAAAGATTAGGAGAGACCCAGTACTTC.

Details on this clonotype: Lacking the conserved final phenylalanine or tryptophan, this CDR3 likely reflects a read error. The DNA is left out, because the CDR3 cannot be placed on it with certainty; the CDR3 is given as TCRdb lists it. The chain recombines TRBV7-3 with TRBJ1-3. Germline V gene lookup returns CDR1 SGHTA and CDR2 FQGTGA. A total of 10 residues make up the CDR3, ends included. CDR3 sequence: CASSDRTRGP.

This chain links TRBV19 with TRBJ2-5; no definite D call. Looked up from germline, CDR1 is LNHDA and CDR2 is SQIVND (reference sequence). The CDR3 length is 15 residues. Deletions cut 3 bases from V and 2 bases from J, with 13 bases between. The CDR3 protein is CASSITAHSQETQYF. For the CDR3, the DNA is TGTGCCAGTAGTATTACTGCTCATTCGCAAGAGACCCAGTACTTC.

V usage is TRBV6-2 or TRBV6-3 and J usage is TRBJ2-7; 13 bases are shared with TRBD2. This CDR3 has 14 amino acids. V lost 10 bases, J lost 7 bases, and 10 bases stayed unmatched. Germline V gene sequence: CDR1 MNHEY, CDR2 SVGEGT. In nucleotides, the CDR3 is TGTGCCACCAAGAGGACTAGCGGGAGACGAGAGCAGTACTTC. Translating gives CATKRTSGRREQYF.

The DNA of the CDR3 is TGTGCCAGCAGCTTGTCCCCCCAGGGGAGGGGAACTAATGAAAAACTGTTTTTT. Translating it yields CASSLSPQGRGTNEKLFF. V usage is TRBV7-2 and J usage is TRBJ1-4; tentatively, D is TRBD1 (6 bases). This CDR3 spans 18 amino acids. Germline V gene data show CDR1 as SGHTA and CDR2 as FQGNSA. With 3 bases removed from V and 1 base from J, the gap between germline ends came to 18 bases.

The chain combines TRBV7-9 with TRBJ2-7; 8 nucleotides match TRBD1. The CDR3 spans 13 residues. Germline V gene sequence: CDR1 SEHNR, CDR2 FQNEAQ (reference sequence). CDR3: CSVWTGISYEQYF. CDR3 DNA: TGTTCAGTATGGACAGGGATCTCCTACGAGCAGTACTTC.

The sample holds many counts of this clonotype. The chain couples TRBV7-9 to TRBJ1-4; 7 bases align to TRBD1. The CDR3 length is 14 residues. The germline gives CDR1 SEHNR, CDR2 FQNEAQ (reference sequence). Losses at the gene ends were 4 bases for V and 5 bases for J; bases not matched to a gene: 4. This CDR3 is CASSSGQPNEKLFF. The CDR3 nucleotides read TGTGCCAGCAGCTCGGGACAGCCGAATGAAAAACTGTTTTTT. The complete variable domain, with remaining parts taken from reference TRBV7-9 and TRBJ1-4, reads DTGVSQNPRHKITKRGQNVTFRCDPISEHNRLYWYRQTLGQGPEFLTYFQNEAQLEKSRLLSDRFSAERPKGSFSTLEIQRTEQGDSAMYLCASSSGQPNEKLFFGSGTQLSVL.

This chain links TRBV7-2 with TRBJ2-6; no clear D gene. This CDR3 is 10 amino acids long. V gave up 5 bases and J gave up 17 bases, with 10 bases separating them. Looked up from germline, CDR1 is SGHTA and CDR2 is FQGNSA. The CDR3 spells CASSPQPLTF. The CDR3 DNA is TGTGCCAGCAGCCCCCAACCGTTGACTTTC.

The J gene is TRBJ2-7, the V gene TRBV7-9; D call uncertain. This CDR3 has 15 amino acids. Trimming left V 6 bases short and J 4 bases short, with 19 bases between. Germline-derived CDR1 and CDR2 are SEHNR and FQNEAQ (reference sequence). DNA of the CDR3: TGTGCCAGCAGAGACCTTAGCCAAGGTGGATACGAGCAGTACTTC. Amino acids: CASRDLSQGGYEQYF.

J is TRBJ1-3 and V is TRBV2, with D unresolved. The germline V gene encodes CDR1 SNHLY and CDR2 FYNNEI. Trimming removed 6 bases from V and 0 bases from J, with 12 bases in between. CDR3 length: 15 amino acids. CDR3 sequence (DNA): TGTGCCAGCAGCAAACAAGGATTCTCTGGAAACACCATATATTTT. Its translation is CASSKQGFSGNTIYF.

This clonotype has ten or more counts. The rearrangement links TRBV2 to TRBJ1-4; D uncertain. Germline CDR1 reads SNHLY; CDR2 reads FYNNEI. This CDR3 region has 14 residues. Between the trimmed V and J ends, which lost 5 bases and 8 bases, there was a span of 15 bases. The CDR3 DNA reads TGTGCCAGCAGTAACAGCGGGTCTGGGGAAAAACTGTTTTTT. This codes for CASSNSGSGEKLFF.

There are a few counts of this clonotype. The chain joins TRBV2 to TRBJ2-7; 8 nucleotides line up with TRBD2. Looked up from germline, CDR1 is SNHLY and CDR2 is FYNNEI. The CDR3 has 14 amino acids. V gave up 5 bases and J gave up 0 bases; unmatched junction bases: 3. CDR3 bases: TGTGCCAGCAGTCGGGAGGGGAGCTCCTACGAGCAGTACTTC. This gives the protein CASSREGSSYEQYF.

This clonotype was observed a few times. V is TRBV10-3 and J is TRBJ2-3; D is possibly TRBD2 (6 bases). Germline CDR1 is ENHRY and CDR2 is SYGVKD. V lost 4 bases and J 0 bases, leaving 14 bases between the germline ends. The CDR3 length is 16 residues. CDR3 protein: CAISARGLTSTDTQYF. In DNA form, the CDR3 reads TGTGCCATCAGTGCTCGGGGGTTAACTAGCACAGATACGCAGTATTTT.

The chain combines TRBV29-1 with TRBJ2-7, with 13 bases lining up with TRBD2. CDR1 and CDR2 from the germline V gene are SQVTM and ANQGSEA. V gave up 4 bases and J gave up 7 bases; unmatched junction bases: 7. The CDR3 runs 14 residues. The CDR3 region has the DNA TGCAGCGTTGGCGGACTAGCGGGAGTGGGTGAGCAGTACTTC. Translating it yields CSVGGLAGVGEQYF.

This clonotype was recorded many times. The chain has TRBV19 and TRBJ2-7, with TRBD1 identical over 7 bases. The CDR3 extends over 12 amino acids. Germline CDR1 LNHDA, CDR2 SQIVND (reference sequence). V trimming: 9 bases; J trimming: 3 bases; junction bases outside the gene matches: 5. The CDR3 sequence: CASRDSYYEQYF. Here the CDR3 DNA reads TGTGCCAGCCGGGACAGCTACTACGAGCAGTACTTC.

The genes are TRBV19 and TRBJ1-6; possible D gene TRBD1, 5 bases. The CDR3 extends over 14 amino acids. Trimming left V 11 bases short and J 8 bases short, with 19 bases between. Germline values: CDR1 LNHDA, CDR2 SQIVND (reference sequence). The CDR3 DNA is TGTGCCCAATGGAGTGGAGGGACGGATTCACCCCTCCACTTT. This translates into CAQWSGGTDSPLHF.

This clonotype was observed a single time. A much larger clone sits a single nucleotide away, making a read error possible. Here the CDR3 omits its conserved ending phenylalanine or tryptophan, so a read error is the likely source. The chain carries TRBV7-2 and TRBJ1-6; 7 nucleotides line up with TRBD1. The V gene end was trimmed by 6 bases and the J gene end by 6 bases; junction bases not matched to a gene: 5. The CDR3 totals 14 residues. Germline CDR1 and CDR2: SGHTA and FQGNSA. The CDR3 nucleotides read TGTGCCAGCAGACCCCGGGACAGTAATTCACCCCTCCACTCT. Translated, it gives CASRPRDSNSPLHS.

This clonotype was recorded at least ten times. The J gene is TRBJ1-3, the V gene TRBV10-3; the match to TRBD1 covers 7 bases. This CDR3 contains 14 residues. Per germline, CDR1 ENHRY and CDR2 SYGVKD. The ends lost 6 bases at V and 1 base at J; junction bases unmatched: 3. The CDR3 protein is CAISPGGSGNTIYF. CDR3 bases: TGTGCCATCAGCCCAGGGGGATCTGGAAACACCATATATTTT.

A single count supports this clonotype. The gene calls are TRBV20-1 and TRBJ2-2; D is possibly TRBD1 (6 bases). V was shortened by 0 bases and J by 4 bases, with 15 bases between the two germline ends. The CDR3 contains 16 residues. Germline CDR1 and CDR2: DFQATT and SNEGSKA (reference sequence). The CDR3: CSARDGRGAGTGELFF. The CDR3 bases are TGCAGTGCTAGAGACGGCAGGGGCGCAGGCACCGGGGAGCTGTTTTTT.

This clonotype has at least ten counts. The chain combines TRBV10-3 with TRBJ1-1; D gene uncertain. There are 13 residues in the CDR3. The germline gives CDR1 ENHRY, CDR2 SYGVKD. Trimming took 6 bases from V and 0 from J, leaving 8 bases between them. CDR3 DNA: TGTGCCATCAGGGACTCTGTGAACACTGAAGCTTTCTTT. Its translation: CAIRDSVNTEAFF.

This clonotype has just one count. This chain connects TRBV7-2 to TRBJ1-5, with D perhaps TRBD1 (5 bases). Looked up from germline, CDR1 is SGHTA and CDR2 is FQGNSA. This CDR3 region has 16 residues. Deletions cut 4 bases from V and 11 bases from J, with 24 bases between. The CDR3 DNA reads TGTGCCAGCAGCTCAGATTTTTGGGGGAGGTCAGAGACCCAGCATTTT. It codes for CASSSDFWGRSETQHF.

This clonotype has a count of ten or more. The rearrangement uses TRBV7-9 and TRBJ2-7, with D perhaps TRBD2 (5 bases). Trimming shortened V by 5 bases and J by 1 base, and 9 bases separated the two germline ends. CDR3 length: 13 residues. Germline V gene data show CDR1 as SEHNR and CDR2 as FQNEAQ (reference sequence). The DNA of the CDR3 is TGTGCCAGCAGCCCCGGGATATCCTACGAGCAGTACTTC. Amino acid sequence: CASSPGISYEQYF.

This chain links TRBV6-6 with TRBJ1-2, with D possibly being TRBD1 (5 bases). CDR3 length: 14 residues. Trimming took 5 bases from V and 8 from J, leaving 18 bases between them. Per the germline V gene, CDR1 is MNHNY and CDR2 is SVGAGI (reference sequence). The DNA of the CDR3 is TGTGCCAGCAGTACCCCCCAGGGCAGCGAGGGCTACACCTTC. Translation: CASSTPQGSEGYTF.

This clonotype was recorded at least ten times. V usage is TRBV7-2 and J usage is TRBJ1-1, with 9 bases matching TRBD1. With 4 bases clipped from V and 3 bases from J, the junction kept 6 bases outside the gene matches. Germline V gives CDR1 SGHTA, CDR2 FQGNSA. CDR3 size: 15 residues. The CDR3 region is CASSSGTGRDTEAFF. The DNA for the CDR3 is TGTGCCAGCAGCTCGGGGACAGGGCGGGACACTGAAGCTTTCTTT.